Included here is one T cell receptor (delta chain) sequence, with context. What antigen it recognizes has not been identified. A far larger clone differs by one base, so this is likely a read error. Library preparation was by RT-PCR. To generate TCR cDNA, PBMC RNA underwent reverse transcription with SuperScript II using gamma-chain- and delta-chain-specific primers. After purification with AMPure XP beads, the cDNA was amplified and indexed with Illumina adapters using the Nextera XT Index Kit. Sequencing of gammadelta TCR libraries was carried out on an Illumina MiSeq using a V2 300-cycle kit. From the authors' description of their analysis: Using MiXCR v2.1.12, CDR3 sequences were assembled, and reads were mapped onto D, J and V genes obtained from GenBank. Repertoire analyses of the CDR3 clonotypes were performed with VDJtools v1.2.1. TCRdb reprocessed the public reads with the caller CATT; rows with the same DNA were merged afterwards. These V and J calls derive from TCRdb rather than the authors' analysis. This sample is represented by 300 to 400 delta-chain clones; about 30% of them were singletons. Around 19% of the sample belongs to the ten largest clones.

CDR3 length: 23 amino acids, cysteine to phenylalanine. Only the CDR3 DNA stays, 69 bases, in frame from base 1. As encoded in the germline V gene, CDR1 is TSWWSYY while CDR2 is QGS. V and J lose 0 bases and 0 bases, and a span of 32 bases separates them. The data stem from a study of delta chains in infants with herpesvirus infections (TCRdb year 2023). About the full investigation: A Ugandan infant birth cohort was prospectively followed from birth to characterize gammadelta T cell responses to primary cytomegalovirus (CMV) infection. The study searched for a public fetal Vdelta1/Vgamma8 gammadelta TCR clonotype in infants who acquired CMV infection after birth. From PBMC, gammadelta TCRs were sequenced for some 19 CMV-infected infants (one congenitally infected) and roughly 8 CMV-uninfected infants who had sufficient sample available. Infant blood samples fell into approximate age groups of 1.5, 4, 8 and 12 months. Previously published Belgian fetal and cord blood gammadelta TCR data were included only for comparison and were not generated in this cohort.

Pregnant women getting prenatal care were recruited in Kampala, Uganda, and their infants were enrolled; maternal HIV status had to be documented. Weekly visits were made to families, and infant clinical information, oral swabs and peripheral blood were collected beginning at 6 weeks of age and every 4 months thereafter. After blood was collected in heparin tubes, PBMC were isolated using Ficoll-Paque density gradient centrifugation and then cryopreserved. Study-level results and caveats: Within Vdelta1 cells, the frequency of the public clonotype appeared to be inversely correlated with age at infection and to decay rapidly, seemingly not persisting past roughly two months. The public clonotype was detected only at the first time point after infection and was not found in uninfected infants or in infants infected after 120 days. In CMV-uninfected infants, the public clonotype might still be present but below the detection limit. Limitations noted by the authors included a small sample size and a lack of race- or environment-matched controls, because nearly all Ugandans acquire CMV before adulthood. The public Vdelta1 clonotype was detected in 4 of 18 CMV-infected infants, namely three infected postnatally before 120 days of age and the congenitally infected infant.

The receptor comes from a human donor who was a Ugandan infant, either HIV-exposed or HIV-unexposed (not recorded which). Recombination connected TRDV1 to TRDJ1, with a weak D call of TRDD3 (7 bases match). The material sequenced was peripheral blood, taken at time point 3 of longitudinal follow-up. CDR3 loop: CALGELAPLGAWGTLPYTDKLIF. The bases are TGTGCTCTTGGGGAACTAGCACCCCTAGGGGCTTGGGGGACCCTTCCGTACACCGATAAACTCATCTTT.